These T cell receptor beta chains were read from a single sample in a study of shared clonotypes between healthy human individuals. The data were produced by immunoSEQ multiplex PCR, yet TCRdb's version contains in-frame clones alone and is incomplete. Among about half a million clones listed, roughly 85% were seen once. Sequencing used PBMCs. The receptors were sampled from a woman aged 40 to 55 in good health. Some clones in this sample may be carry-over from other donors' samples. The CDR3 runs from the conserved cysteine through the conserved F or W. Each record gives: D gene, clone size, J gene, V gene, CDR3 protein, CDR3 DNA. The D gene is left open where the match is weak. Part of the rows lack a size; the others show once, few, many or a class for expanded clones.

TRBD2,-,TRBJ2-3,TRBV10-3,CATSGSWNTQYF,TGTGCCACTAGCGGGAGTTGGAATACGCAGTATTTT
-,-,TRBJ2-2,TRBV7-9,CASRFGGSGELFF,TGTGCCAGCAGGTTCGGGGGTAGCGGGGAGCTGTTTTTT
-,-,TRBJ2-3,TRBV18,CASSPPAGGRTDTQYF,TGTGCCAGCTCACCACCGGCGGGCGGGCGCACAGATACGCAGTATTTT
-,-,TRBJ1-5,TRBV30,CAWSTPARNSNQPQHF,TGTGCCTGGAGTACCCCTGCGCGAAATAGCAATCAGCCCCAGCATTTT
TRBD1,-,TRBJ2-3,TRBV30,CAWRDTGTGGTDTQYF,TGTGCCTGGAGGGACACCGGGACAGGGGGCACGGATACGCAGTATTTT
-,-,TRBJ2-3,TRBV6-6,CASSSSEDTQYF,TGTGCCAGCAGTAGCTCCGAGGATACGCAGTATTTT
-,many,TRBJ1-2,TRBV18,CASARSDSYGYTF,TGTGCCAGCGCGCGATCAGACAGCTATGGCTACACCTTC
-,-,TRBJ1-5,TRBV30,CAWSPGRGQPQHF,TGTGCCTGGAGTCCCGGACGGGGGCAGCCCCAGCATTTT
TRBD2,-,TRBJ2-1,TRBV6-5,CASTPSGAREQFF,TGTGCCAGCACGCCTAGCGGCGCACGCGAGCAGTTCTTC
-,-,TRBJ1-2,TRBV2,CASSALQGFGYGYTF,TGTGCCAGCAGCGCACTACAGGGATTTGGGTATGGCTACACCTTC
TRBD2,-,TRBJ2-5,TRBV18,CASSPTSDSQETQYF,TGTGCCAGCTCACCCACTAGCGACTCCCAAGAGACCCAGTACTTC
-,-,TRBJ2-2,TRBV7-7,CASSRQVNTGELFF,TGTGCCAGCTCCAGACAGGTTAACACCGGGGAGCTGTTTTTT
TRBD2,-,TRBJ2-7,TRBV11-3,CASSTSGRGEQYF,TGTGCCAGCAGCACTAGCGGGAGAGGCGAGCAGTACTTC
TRBD1,-,TRBJ2-7,TRBV11-1,CASSSTGGEQYF,TGTGCCAGCAGCTCCACAGGGGGCGAGCAGTACTTC
TRBD2,once,TRBJ2-4,TRBV14,CASSQGGSTKNIQYF,TGTGCCAGCAGCCAAGGCGGGAGTACCAAAAACATTCAGTACTTC
TRBD1,-,TRBJ2-5,TRBV5-1,CASSLGGTGQETQYF,TGCGCCAGCAGCTTGGGTGGGACAGGCCAAGAGACCCAGTACTTC
-,-,TRBJ1-1,TRBV27,CASSGVRGLRTEAFF,TGTGCCAGCAGTGGCGTGCGAGGGCTACGGACTGAAGCTTTCTTT
-,-,TRBJ2-1,TRBV7-6,CASSLSANNEQFF,TGTGCCAGCAGCTTGTCTGCGAACAATGAGCAGTTCTTC
TRBD2,-,TRBJ2-5,TRBV6-5,CASTAGSPETQYF,TGTGCCAGCACAGCGGGGTCCCCAGAGACCCAGTACTTC
TRBD1,-,TRBJ1-1,TRBV18,CASSPRDRADTEAFF,TGTGCCAGCTCACCAAGGGACAGGGCTGATACTGAAGCTTTCTTT
TRBD1,-,TRBJ2-5,TRBV18,CASSPVGGAETQYF,TGTGCCAGCTCACCAGTAGGGGGCGCAGAGACCCAGTACTTC
-,-,TRBJ2-1,TRBV27,CASSWLRTLDDNEQFF,TGTGCCAGCAGTTGGCTCCGTACCCTAGACGACAATGAGCAGTTCTTC
-,-,TRBJ2-1,TRBV11-1,CASSPLRGGEQFF,TGTGCCAGCAGCCCACTCAGGGGGGGTGAGCAGTTCTTC
TRBD1,few,TRBJ1-1,TRBV6-1,CASSETWTGVSLKRAFF,TGTGCCAGCAGTGAAACTTGGACAGGGGTGTCTTTAAAGAGGGCTTTCTTT
TRBD2,-,TRBJ2-7,TRBV5-4,CASSLSGTSGTSSYEQYF,TGTGCCAGCAGCTTGTCCGGGACTAGCGGGACGAGCTCCTACGAGCAGTACTTC
-,once,TRBJ2-7,TRBV5-1,CASSLSPYEQYF,TGCGCCAGCAGCTTAAGTCCTTACGAGCAGTACTTC
-,once,TRBJ2-4,TRBV2,CARLGPQGNIQYF,TGTGCCAGGTTAGGACCCCAAGGGAACATTCAGTACTTC
TRBD1,-,TRBJ2-7,TRBV28,CASSAPGQAYEQYF,TGTGCCAGCAGTGCCCCGGGACAGGCCTACGAGCAGTACTTC
TRBD2,-,TRBJ2-3,TRBV7-2,CASSHGGSGRAVADTQYF,TGTGCCAGCAGCCATGGGGGGAGCGGGAGGGCCGTAGCAGATACGCAGTATTTT
TRBD1,-,TRBJ2-7,TRBV7-2,CASSLRGGQGSSYEQYF,TGTGCCAGCAGCTTAAGGGGGGGACAGGGCAGCTCCTACGAGCAGTACTTC
-,-,TRBJ1-2,TRBV28,CASSSGSDRGYTF,TGTGCCAGCAGTTCCGGCTCAGACCGAGGATACACCTTC
TRBD1,-,TRBJ2-7,TRBV9,CASSVDRDREPYEQYF,TGTGCCAGCAGCGTAGATAGGGACAGGGAACCCTACGAGCAGTACTTC
TRBD1,few,TRBJ1-1,TRBV5-4,CASSLLQGAGTEAFF,TGTGCCAGCAGCTTATTACAGGGGGCTGGGACTGAAGCTTTCTTT
TRBD2,many,TRBJ2-3,TRBV4-2,CASSQEVVSGSWYTQYF,TGTGCCAGCAGCCAAGAAGTGGTTAGCGGGAGTTGGTATACGCAGTATTTT
-,-,TRBJ1-4,TRBV27,CASSLQGGYEKLFF,TGTGCCAGCAGTTTACAGGGAGGTTATGAAAAACTGTTTTTT
TRBD1,-,TRBJ1-1,TRBV7-2,CASSPMGQGSTEAFF,TGTGCCAGCAGCCCAATGGGACAGGGAAGCACTGAAGCTTTCTTT
TRBD1,-,TRBJ1-6,TRBV9,CASSVRGQNSPLHF,TGTGCCAGCAGCGTAAGGGGGCAAAATTCACCCCTCCACTTT
TRBD2,-,TRBJ2-1,TRBV4-3,CASSQPRGEGNEQFF,TGCGCCAGCAGCCAACCTCGTGGGGAGGGGAATGAGCAGTTCTTC
-,once,TRBJ1-1,TRBV9,CASSVVPGRPNTEAFF,TGTGCCAGCAGCGTAGTTCCGGGGCGTCCGAACACTGAAGCTTTCTTT
TRBD1,-,TRBJ1-5,TRBV30,CAWRTAGTGGSQPQHF,TGTGCCTGGAGAACCGCCGGGACAGGGGGTAGTCAGCCCCAGCATTTT
TRBD2,few,TRBJ2-3,TRBV5-4,CASSPGGRSTDTQYF,TGTGCCAGCAGCCCGGGCGGGAGGAGCACAGATACGCAGTATTTT
TRBD1,-,TRBJ2-1,TRBV6-6,CAVTGTGDLYNEQFF,TGTGCCGTAACCGGGACAGGTGACTTGTACAATGAGCAGTTCTTC
TRBD2,-,TRBJ2-7,TRBV10-2,CASRLAGTPYEQYF,TGCGCCAGCAGATTAGCGGGGACGCCCTACGAGCAGTACTTC
-,-,TRBJ2-5,TRBV15,CATSTYQETQYF,TGTGCCACCAGCACATACCAAGAGACCCAGTACTTC
TRBD2,-,TRBJ2-1,TRBV30,CAWSVRRLAGVVPRNEQFF,TGTGCCTGGAGTGTACGTCGTCTAGCGGGAGTAGTTCCTCGCAATGAGCAGTTCTTC
TRBD1,-,TRBJ2-1,TRBV7-9,CASSPRQGATHYNEQFF,TGTGCCAGCAGCCCTCGACAGGGGGCCACACACTACAATGAGCAGTTCTTC
TRBD1,-,TRBJ1-1,TRBV5-1,CASSLEGQYSEAFF,TGCGCCAGCAGCTTGGAGGGACAGTATTCTGAAGCTTTCTTT
-,-,TRBJ2-5,TRBV7-3,CASSLTGRRVQETQYF,TGTGCCAGCAGCTTAACGGGGCGGAGGGTTCAAGAGACCCAGTACTTC
TRBD1,-,TRBJ2-7,TRBV6-1,CASMGTGTYEQYF,TGTGCCAGCATGGGGACAGGAACCTACGAGCAGTACTTC
-,few,TRBJ1-5,TRBV19,CASSSRVDFNQPQHF,TGTGCCAGTAGTAGCAGGGTGGACTTCAATCAGCCCCAGCATTTT
TRBD2,once,TRBJ2-3,TRBV11-2,CASCWTSGSRGTDTQYF,TGTGCCAGCTGTTGGACTAGCGGGTCCCGGGGCACAGATACGCAGTATTTT
TRBD2,few,TRBJ2-7,TRBV4-2,CASSQVAGTSGPYEQYF,TGTGCCAGCAGCCAGGTAGCCGGGACTAGCGGTCCCTACGAGCAGTACTTC
TRBD1,-,TRBJ1-2,TRBV4-3,CASSQGTGANYGYTF,TGCGCCAGCAGCCAGGGGACAGGGGCAAACTATGGCTACACCTTC
TRBD1,-,TRBJ2-7,TRBV29-1,CSVVGTGVTYEQYF,TGCAGCGTTGTTGGTACAGGGGTCACCTACGAGCAGTACTTC
-,once,TRBJ2-1,TRBV11-2,CASSLLKGSYNEQFF,TGTGCCAGCAGCTTACTGAAAGGGTCCTACAATGAGCAGTTCTTC
TRBD1,-,TRBJ1-1,TRBV6-1,CASRDRASMNTEAFF,TGTGCCAGCCGGGACAGGGCCTCAATGAACACTGAAGCTTTCTTT